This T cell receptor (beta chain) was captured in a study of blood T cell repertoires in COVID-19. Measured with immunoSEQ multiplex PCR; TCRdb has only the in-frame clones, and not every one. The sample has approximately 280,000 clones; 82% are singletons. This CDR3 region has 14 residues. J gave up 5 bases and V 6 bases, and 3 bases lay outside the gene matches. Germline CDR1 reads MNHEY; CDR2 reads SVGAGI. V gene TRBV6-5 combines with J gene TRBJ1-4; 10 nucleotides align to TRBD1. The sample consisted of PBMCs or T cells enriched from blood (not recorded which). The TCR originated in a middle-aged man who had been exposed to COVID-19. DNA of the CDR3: TGTGCCAGCAGCTCGGGACAGGGGAATGAAAAACTGTTTTTT. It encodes CASSSGQGNEKLFF.